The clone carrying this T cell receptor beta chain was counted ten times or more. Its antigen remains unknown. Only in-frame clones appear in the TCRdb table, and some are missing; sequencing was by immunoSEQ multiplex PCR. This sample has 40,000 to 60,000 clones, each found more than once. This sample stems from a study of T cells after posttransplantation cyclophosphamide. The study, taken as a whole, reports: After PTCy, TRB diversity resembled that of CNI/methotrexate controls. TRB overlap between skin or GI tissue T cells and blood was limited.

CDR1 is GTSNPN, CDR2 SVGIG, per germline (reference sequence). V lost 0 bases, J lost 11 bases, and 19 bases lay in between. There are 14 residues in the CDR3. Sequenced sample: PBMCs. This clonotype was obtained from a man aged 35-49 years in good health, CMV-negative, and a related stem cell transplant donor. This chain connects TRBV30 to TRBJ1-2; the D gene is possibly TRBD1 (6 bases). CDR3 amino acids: CAWSVDRTISGYTF. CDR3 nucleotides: TGTGCCTGGAGTGTCGACAGGACCATCTCTGGTTACACCTTC.